This TCR beta chain was profiled in a study of T cells after yellow fever vaccination. General study findings and limits: Subsequent booster samples again held most clones from primary vaccination (less than 98% CD4, roughly 88% CD8). Abundant clonotypes from the bulk population could contaminate FACS-sorted repertoires.

The study made its TCR cDNA through 5'RACE template switching. That step introduced a universal primer site along with UMIs. TCRdb recomputed calls from the 5' RACE reads with MiXCR, one row per CDR3 protein. Among approximately 600,000 distinct CDR3 sequences listed, 9% to 15% were seen once. The germline V gene has CDR1 MNHNS and CDR2 SASEGT. Trimming pared 7 bases from V and 3 bases from J, leaving 17 bases between. The CDR3 sequence is 15 residues long. As to this clonotype: The antigen is unknown.

The chain combines TRBV6-1 with TRBJ2-3; perhaps TRBD2 as D (5 bases). The sample consisted of PBMCs, taken on the day of the yellow fever booster vaccination. The source of this sequence is a man aged 25 to 45 who received the YFV17D yellow fever vaccine. CDR3: CASIATKGSTDTQYF. CDR3 bases: TGTGCCAGCATCGCGACTAAAGGGTCTACAGATACGCAGTATTTT.